The next 29 T cell receptor beta chains were all read from a single sample in a study of molecular identifiers for immune sequencing clone quantification. MiXCR, run by TCRdb on the PCR reads, gives a single entry per CDR3 protein. The sample records roughly 630,000 distinct CDR3 sequences, 25% being singletons. The sample consisted of naive CD8+ T cells from blood, with Jurkat cell RNA spiked in. The subset was: FACS-sorted CD8+CD4-CCR7+CD45RA+ naive T cells. These TCRs come from a human donor in good health. Some libraries in this study had Jurkat cell RNA spiked in.

Regarding this clonotype: The CDR3 end shows no conserved phenylalanine or tryptophan, and so a read error is likely. This rearrangement joins TRBV25-1 to TRBJ2-5, with D perhaps TRBD1 (5 bases). The V and J ends lost 3 bases and 0 bases respectively, with 8 bases between them. The CDR3 contains 14 residues. The germline V gene has CDR1 MGHDK and CDR2 SYGVNS. CDR3 amino acids: CASSDDSYQETQYS. In DNA form, the CDR3 reads TGTGCCAGCAGTGATGACAGCTACCAAGAGACCCAGTACTCC.

This clonotype appeared a few times. The rearrangement joins TRBV19 to TRBJ1-5; D remains ambiguous. This CDR3 spans 15 amino acids. Germline V CDR1 and CDR2: LNHDA, SQIVND (reference sequence). V shed 5 bases and J shed 3 bases, with 14 bases lying between them. CDR3 amino acids: CASSFLVAVNQPQHF. CDR3 DNA sequence: TGTGCCAGTAGTTTCTTGGTTGCCGTCAATCAGCCCCAGCATTTT.

The chain carries TRBV9 and TRBJ2-5; D remains unclear. This CDR3 has 13 residues. The germline gives CDR1 SGDLS, CDR2 YYNGEE. V lost 3 bases to trimming and J lost 1 base, with 7 bases between them. The CDR3 loop is CASSADGQETQYF. Here the CDR3 DNA reads TGTGCCAGCAGCGCCGACGGCCAAGAGACCCAGTACTTC.

A remark on this clonotype: With only one base between it and a far larger clone, this is likely a read error. The V gene is TRBV7-6, the J gene TRBJ1-1, with TRBD1 as a possible D gene (5 bases). The CDR3 runs to 14 residues. V was clipped by 4 bases and J by 2 bases, with 11 bases between them. Germline-derived CDR1 and CDR2 are SGHVS and FNYEAQ. CDR3 sequence reads: CASSSAGGNTEAFF. DNA for the CDR3: TGTGCCAGCAGCTCAGCTGGGGGAAACACTGAAGCTTTCTTT.

This clonotype was found many times. This chain connects TRBV5-1 to TRBJ1-1; D unclear. Germline CDR1 and CDR2: SGHRS and YFSETQ. This CDR3 spans 13 amino acids. V was clipped by 1 base and J by 2 bases, with 6 bases between them. CDR3 in amino acids: CASSLNSNTEAFF. The CDR3 coding sequence is TGCGCCAGCAGCTTGAACAGCAACACTGAAGCTTTCTTT.

The V gene is TRBV2, the J gene TRBJ1-1; perhaps TRBD1 as D (5 bases). The V and J ends lost 6 bases and 1 base respectively, with 15 bases between them. This CDR3 has 15 residues. In germline, CDR1 is SNHLY, CDR2 FYNNEI. The CDR3 reads CASSVQVGWNTEAFF. The CDR3 bases are TGTGCCAGCAGCGTACAGGTCGGTTGGAACACTGAAGCTTTCTTT.

This clonotype was observed many times. The chain joins TRBV27 to TRBJ2-7; TRBD2 is a possible D gene (6 bases). Looked up from germline, CDR1 is MNHEY and CDR2 is SMNVEV (reference sequence). The CDR3 runs to 15 residues. The germline V and J ends were trimmed by 6 bases and 5 bases, with 20 bases remaining between them. The CDR3 protein is CASSPAAGSPDEQYF. CDR3 DNA sequence: TGTGCCAGCAGCCCCGCCGCCGGGAGCCCGGACGAGCAGTACTTC.

The chain recombines TRBV13 with TRBJ1-6, with 7 bases lining up with TRBD1. The CDR3 consists of 15 residues. Germline CDR1 and CDR2: PRHDT and FYEKMQ (reference sequence). Losses at the gene ends were 3 bases for V and 7 bases for J; bases not matched to a gene: 6. CDR3 protein: CASSFRDRLNSPLHF. As DNA, the CDR3 is TGTGCCAGCAGCTTCCGGGACAGACTAAATTCACCCCTCCACTTT.

The chain couples TRBV11-2 to TRBJ1-1; D is possibly TRBD1 (6 bases). Germline CDR1 SGHAT, CDR2 FQNNGV. V lost 1 base to trimming and J lost 3 bases, with 18 bases between them. The CDR3 length is 17 residues. In DNA form, the CDR3 reads TGTGCCAGCAGCTTAGTAACGGCAGGGGCGTTCGACACTGAAGCTTTCTTT. This sequence encodes CASSLVTAGAFDTEAFF.

Worth noting for this clonotype: Just one base apart from a much larger clone, this may be a read error. V and J are TRBV3-1 and TRBJ2-2; D could derive from TRBD1 or TRBD2 (5 bases each). V was clipped by 4 bases and J by 3 bases, with 12 bases between them. Germline CDR1 and CDR2: LGHDT and YNNKEL (reference sequence). CDR3 length equals 15 residues. The CDR3 protein is CASSRGRGHTGELFF. CDR3 bases: TGTGCCAGCAGCCGGGGACGGGGTCACACCGGGGAGCTGTTTTTT.

This clonotype was found a few times. The CDR3 sequence: CATQTSVANTGELFF. In nucleotides, the CDR3 is TGTGCCACTCAAACTAGCGTCGCGAACACCGGGGAGCTGTTTTTT. The chain couples TRBV6-5 to TRBJ2-2, with 7 bases lining up with TRBD2. CDR1 MNHEY and CDR2 SVGAGI come from the germline V gene. The V gene end was trimmed by 10 bases and the J gene end by 0 bases; junction bases not matched to a gene: 8. The CDR3 covers 15 residues.

The sample holds a few counts of this clonotype. This chain links TRBV2 with TRBJ2-3, with 11 bases identical to TRBD1. The CDR3 runs to 12 residues. Germline CDR1 reads SNHLY; CDR2 reads FYNNEI. J lost 8 bases, V lost 7 bases, and 2 bases had no gene match. The CDR3 protein is CASTGTGGTQYF. The CDR3 DNA reads TGTGCCAGCACCGGGACAGGGGGTACGCAGTATTTT.

The chain links TRBV20-1 to TRBJ2-7, with 7 nucleotides matching TRBD1. The CDR3 length is 14 residues. Germline V gene data show CDR1 as DFQATT and CDR2 as SNEGSKA (reference sequence). V lost 5 bases to trimming and J lost 0 bases; unmatched junction nucleotides: 7. This chain's CDR3 is CSALDRSLSYEQYF. The CDR3 DNA is TGCAGTGCTCTGGACAGGAGTCTCTCCTACGAGCAGTACTTC.

This chain uses TRBV4-1 with TRBJ1-5, with D uncertain. Trimming took 0 bases from V and 9 from J, leaving 12 bases between them. Germline CDR1 and CDR2: MGHRA and YSYEKL. The CDR3 consists of 14 residues. CDR3 sequence reads: CASSQEGSSRPQHF. The CDR3 DNA sequence: TGCGCCAGCAGCCAAGAAGGCAGCTCACGGCCCCAGCATTTT.

This clonotype was seen only a few times. The V and J genes are TRBV2 and TRBJ1-1; no clear D. CDR1 SNHLY and CDR2 FYNNEI come from the germline V gene. The V end lost 3 bases, the J end lost 8 bases, and 13 bases lay between the germline ends. The CDR3 has 13 amino acids. The CDR3 is CASSEYIWSEAFF. The CDR3 nucleotides read TGTGCCAGCAGTGAGTACATATGGTCCGAAGCTTTCTTT. The full variable domain, with the rest looked up from reference TRBV2 and TRBJ1-1, is EPEVTQTPSHQVTQMGQEVILRCVPISNHLYFYWYRQILGQKVEFLVSFYNNEISEKSEIFDDQFSVERPDGSNFTLKIRSTKLEDSAMYFCASSEYIWSEAFFGQGTRLTVV.

This clonotype was counted only a few times. The chain has TRBV27 and TRBJ2-6; D perhaps matches TRBD1 (7 bases). Trimming cost V 3 bases and J 4 bases, with 10 bases left between them. CDR1 MNHEY and CDR2 SMNVEV come from the germline V gene (reference sequence). The CDR3 is made up of 15 amino acids. In nucleotides, the CDR3 is TGTGCCAGCAGTTTCAGGGGGGCCGGGGCCAACGTCCTGACTTTC. Protein sequence: CASSFRGAGANVLTF.

Comments on this clonotype: Mismatch with germline at one junction end may stem from a read error. This chain connects TRBV7-9 to TRBJ1-6; 7 bases match TRBD1. The germline V gene has CDR1 SEHNR and CDR2 FQNEAQ (reference sequence). This CDR3 spans 15 amino acids. CDR3 loop: CAVGTESSYNPPLHF. CDR3 bases: TGTGCCGTAGGGACAGAGAGCTCCTATAATCCACCCCTCCACTTT.

In its sample, this clonotype was seen once. The chain joins TRBV6-6 to TRBJ2-7; no firm D call. The germline CDR1 and CDR2 sequences are MNHNY and SVGAGI (reference sequence). This CDR3 has 17 residues. Trimming took 0 bases from V and 0 from J, leaving 15 bases between them. The CDR3 DNA follows: TGTGCCAGCAGTTACTCGAGTACGGATTATAGCTCCTACGAGCAGTACTTC. Its protein is CASSYSSTDYSSYEQYF.

As to this clonotype: A much bigger clone sits one base away, suggesting this may be a read error. The chain is built from TRBV7-2 and TRBJ1-1; D call uncertain. The V gene's germline CDR1 is SGHTA and CDR2 FQGNSA. The CDR3 extends over 15 amino acids. V lost 1 base and J 3 bases, leaving 12 bases between the germline ends. CDR3 in amino acids: CASSLDTNTDTEAFF. Written as DNA, the CDR3 is TGTGCCAGCAGCTTAGATACTAACACTGACACTGAAGCTTTCTTT. Variable domain in full (rest from reference TRBV7-2 and TRBJ1-1): GAGVSQSPSNKVTEKGKDVELRCDPISGHTALYWYRQSLGQGLEFLIYFQGNSAPDKSGLPSDRFSAERTGGSVSTLTIQRTQQEDSAVYLCASSLDTNTDTEAFFGQGTRLTVV.

The chain is built from TRBV18 and TRBJ2-2, with no clear D. This CDR3 has 14 residues. CDR1 and CDR2 (germline): KGHSH, LQKENI. V was cut by 3 bases and J by 4 bases, with 9 bases left in between. The CDR3 region is CASSPPVSTGELFF. CDR3 in DNA: TGTGCCAGCTCACCGCCGGTGAGCACCGGGGAGCTGTTTTTT.

The CDR3 region is CSAGDEDTEAFF. Here the CDR3 DNA reads TGCAGTGCTGGGGACGAGGACACTGAAGCTTTCTTT. V gene TRBV20-1 combines with J gene TRBJ1-1; a weak D match, TRBD1 (5 bases). V was clipped by 5 bases and J by 3 bases, with 10 bases between them. The CDR3 consists of 12 residues. Per germline, CDR1 DFQATT and CDR2 SNEGSKA (reference sequence).

The V call is TRBV7-2, the J call TRBJ2-7, with 8 bases matching TRBD2. Germline loops: CDR1 SGHTA, CDR2 FQGNSA. V lost 5 bases and J lost 7; bases outside the gene matches: 13. The CDR3 is 15 residues long. The CDR3 DNA sequence: TGTGCCAGCAGCCCCACGAGGGCGGGAGGAGAAGAGCAGTACTTC. It encodes CASSPTRAGGEEQYF.

This clonotype was picked up a small number of times. The gene calls are TRBV11-2 and TRBJ1-6; D is ambiguous. This CDR3 contains 14 residues. V dropped 5 bases and J dropped 7 bases, with 12 bases sitting between them. Germline assignment: CDR1 SGHAT and CDR2 FQNNGV. The CDR3 spells CASSPYPPNSPLHF. DNA of the CDR3: TGTGCCAGCAGCCCCTATCCACCGAATTCACCCCTCCACTTT.

Of note for this clonotype: Germline and junction disagree at one end, which may indicate a read error. The chain links TRBV29-1 to TRBJ1-2; the D gene is possibly TRBD1 (6 bases). CDR3 length equals 14 residues. Germline CDR1 reads SQVTM; CDR2 reads ANQGSEA. CDR3 DNA: TGCAGCGTTGAAGCGCCAGGGGAAGACTATGGCTGCACCTTC. Protein product: CSVEAPGEDYGCTF.

The table lists this clonotype with a count of one. This may be a read error: a much more frequent sequence differs by one nucleotide. This sequence joins TRBV20-1 and TRBJ2-3; 9 bases are a match to TRBD2. CDR1 and CDR2 from the germline V gene are DFQATT and SNEGSKA (reference sequence). CDR3 length equals 16 residues. Here the CDR3 DNA reads TGCGGTGCTAGGTATACGCTAGCGGGGCACACAGATACGCAGTATTTT. Its protein is CGARYTLAGHTDTQYF.

This clonotype has a count of ten or more. For the CDR3, the DNA is TGTGCCAGCAGCCCCTGGGACGTCACTGAAGCTTTCTTT. It translates to CASSPWDVTEAFF. This chain links TRBV14 with TRBJ1-1, with D possibly matching TRBD1 (5 bases). Germline V gene lookup returns CDR1 SGHDN and CDR2 FVKESK. Trimming shortened V by 4 bases and J by 4 bases, and 10 bases separated the two germline ends. CDR3 size: 13 residues.

The V call is TRBV5-8, the J call TRBJ2-7; possibly TRBD1 or TRBD2 for D (5 bases each). Trimming cost V 1 base and J 2 bases, with 13 bases left between them. Germline V gene lookup returns CDR1 SGHTS and CDR2 YDEGEE. This CDR3 region has 15 residues. The CDR3: CASSLRGRAPYEQYF. The DNA of the CDR3 is TGTGCCAGCAGCTTGCGGGGCAGGGCCCCCTACGAGCAGTACTTC.

In this sample, this clonotype turned up a few times. The gene calls are TRBV9 and TRBJ2-1, with D perhaps matching TRBD1 (6 bases). The CDR3 consists of 14 residues. V lost 0 bases and J 5 bases, leaving 9 bases between the germline ends. Germline assignment: CDR1 SGDLS and CDR2 YYNGEE. CDR3 coding DNA: TGTGCCAGCAGCGTAGGGACAGTACACAATGAGCAGTTCTTC. Translation: CASSVGTVHNEQFF.

The sample holds many counts of this clonotype. In DNA, the CDR3 is TGTGCCAGCAGCTTTCCTAGCGGGATAGAGACCCAGTACTTC. This encodes CASSFPSGIETQYF. This chain links TRBV7-2 with TRBJ2-5, with 9 bases that match TRBD2. With 3 bases clipped from V and 4 bases from J, the junction kept 3 bases outside the gene matches. The germline V gene encodes CDR1 SGHTA and CDR2 FQGNSA. The CDR3 spans 14 residues.